Below are 21 T cell receptor beta chains sequenced from a single sample in a study of blood T cell repertoires in COVID-19. Data came from immunoSEQ multiplex PCR; TCRdb stores just in-frame clones and leaves some out. The sample includes around 280,000 clones, approximately 86% seen only once; the top ten take 2.1%. Sequenced: peripheral blood. These receptors all come from a woman in her 30s who had recovered from COVID-19.

The J gene is TRBJ2-7, the V gene TRBV6-5; TRBD1 matches at 11 bases. Germline V gene lookup returns CDR1 MNHEY and CDR2 SVGAGI. The J segment lost 6 bases and the V segment lost 7 bases, leaving 8 bases of the junction unmatched. CDR3 size: 14 residues. CDR3 residues: CASTGGQGAREQYF. The CDR3 coding sequence is TGTGCCAGCACCGGAGGACAGGGGGCACGCGAGCAGTACTTC.

There are a few counts of this clone. V usage is TRBV6-2 or TRBV6-3 and J usage is TRBJ1-5; 7 bases agree with TRBD1. Per germline, CDR1 MNHEY and CDR2 SVGEGT. V shed 6 bases and J 7 bases; nucleotides not matched to a gene: 15. The CDR3 runs to 16 residues. The CDR3 DNA follows: TGTGCCAGCAGCCCTTCCCGAGACAGGGTGGGACAGCCCCAGCATTTT. Its protein product is CASSPSRDRVGQPQHF.

The V gene is TRBV18, the J gene TRBJ2-3; 10 positions match TRBD2. J gave up 3 bases and V 1 base, and 4 bases lay outside the gene matches. Germline CDR1 is KGHSH and CDR2 is LQKENI. The CDR3 contains 16 residues. CDR3 in DNA: TGTGCCAGCTCACCACAAACTAGCGGGGCGACAGATACGCAGTATTTT. It yields the protein CASSPQTSGATDTQYF.

This clone was observed a handful of times. J is TRBJ1-1 and V is TRBV10-3; D possibly corresponds to TRBD1 (5 bases). Trimming shortened V by 7 bases and J by 4 bases, and 13 bases separated the two germline ends. The CDR3 runs 13 residues. CDR1 ENHRY and CDR2 SYGVKD come from the germline V gene. The CDR3 DNA sequence: TGTGCCATCACCCCAGGGTATGGCACTGAAGCTTTCTTT. Its protein product is CAITPGYGTEAFF.

This clone came up once. The V and J genes are TRBV5-4 and TRBJ2-2, with 8 bases aligning to TRBD1. The CDR3 length is 16 residues. Germline loops: CDR1 SGHNT, CDR2 YYREEE (reference sequence). Losses at the gene ends were 3 bases for V and 0 bases for J; bases not matched to a gene: 4. CDR3 in amino acids: CASSSNRGTNTGELFF. The DNA for the CDR3 is TGTGCCAGCAGCTCGAACAGGGGGACGAACACCGGGGAGCTGTTTTTT.

V usage is TRBV5-1 and J usage is TRBJ2-2; possible D gene TRBD2, 5 bases. The CDR3 has 14 residues. Per germline, CDR1 SGHRS and CDR2 YFSETQ. Trimming took off 2 bases at V and 2 bases at J, with 7 bases between the two ends. The CDR3 sequence is CASSLSGNTGELFF. In DNA form, the CDR3 reads TGCGCCAGCAGCTTATCGGGAAACACCGGGGAGCTGTTTTTT. Drawing the rest from reference TRBV5-1 and TRBJ2-2, the complete variable domain is KAGVTQTPRYLIKTRGQQVTLSCSPISGHRSVSWYQQTPGQGLQFLFEYFSETQRNKGNFPGRFSGRQFSNSRSEMNVSTLELGDSALYLCASSLSGNTGELFFGEGSRLTVL.

The chain couples TRBV6-2 or TRBV6-3 to TRBJ1-3; D perhaps matches TRBD1 (6 bases). This CDR3 has 16 residues. CDR1 and CDR2 from the germline V gene are MNHEY and SVGEGT. V lost 6 bases to trimming and J lost 2 bases, with 17 bases between them. CDR3 amino acids: CASSFNYREPGNTIYF. CDR3 DNA: TGTGCCAGCAGCTTCAACTACAGGGAGCCTGGAAACACCATATATTTT.

The chain has TRBV5-1 and TRBJ1-1, with unresolved D. V shed 6 bases and J shed 1 base, with 13 bases lying between them. CDR1 is SGHRS and CDR2 is YFSETQ in the germline V gene. CDR3 size: 14 residues. The CDR3: CASTEQTGNTEAFF. The CDR3 region has the DNA TGCGCCAGCACTGAGCAAACTGGGAACACTGAAGCTTTCTTT. Drawing the rest from reference TRBV5-1 and TRBJ1-1, the complete variable domain is KAGVTQTPRYLIKTRGQQVTLSCSPISGHRSVSWYQQTPGQGLQFLFEYFSETQRNKGNFPGRFSGRQFSNSRSEMNVSTLELGDSALYLCASTEQTGNTEAFFGQGTRLTVV.

This chain connects TRBV5-6 to TRBJ1-1, with TRBD1 as a possible D gene (5 bases). Trimming cost V 7 bases and J 2 bases, with 9 bases left between them. CDR3 length: 12 residues. The germline V gene encodes CDR1 SGHDT and CDR2 YYEEEE. The CDR3 nucleotides are TGTGCCAGCTGGGGGGACAACACTGAAGCTTTCTTT. Its translation is CASWGDNTEAFF.

The V call is TRBV18, the J call TRBJ2-3; 10 nucleotides align to TRBD1. Germline V gene lookup returns CDR1 KGHSH and CDR2 LQKENI. The V and J ends lost 3 bases and 4 bases, in that order; junction bases with no gene match: 16. The length of the CDR3 is 19 residues. The CDR3 region has the DNA TGTGCCAGCTCACCCATCGATCTGGGACAGGGGAATGCTGCAGATACGCAGTATTTT. It specifies CASSPIDLGQGNAADTQYF.

The chain's CDR3 is CASSEATSGHEQFF. The CDR3, as DNA: TGTGCCAGCAGTGAGGCCACTAGCGGCCATGAGCAGTTCTTC. The chain links TRBV25-1 to TRBJ2-1, with 8 bases lining up with TRBD2. Germline CDR1 and CDR2: MGHDK and SYGVNS. After removal of 3 bases from V and 8 bases from J, the junction contained 6 bases not matched to a gene. The CDR3 runs to 14 residues.

The gene calls are TRBV28 and TRBJ2-5; 11 positions match TRBD2. This CDR3 comprises 14 residues. Germline V CDR1 and CDR2: MDHEN, SYDVKM. J was trimmed by 5 bases and V by 3 bases; bases with no gene match: 2. The CDR3 loop reads CASSLTSGKETQYF. CDR3 DNA: TGTGCCAGCAGTTTGACTAGCGGGAAGGAGACCCAGTACTTC.

This clone was recorded once. The rearrangement joins TRBV6-5 to TRBJ2-5, with 10 bases that match TRBD1. Germline-derived CDR1 and CDR2 are MNHEY and SVGAGI. J lost 5 bases, V lost 5 bases, and 8 bases had no gene match. This CDR3 spans 15 amino acids. Here the CDR3 reads CASSRAGTGVETQYF. CDR3 sequence (DNA): TGTGCCAGCAGTAGAGCTGGGACAGGGGTTGAGACCCAGTACTTC.

V usage is TRBV30 and J usage is TRBJ2-7; D remains unclear. The CDR3 has 12 residues. Trimming shortened V by 3 bases and J by 6 bases, and 12 bases separated the two germline ends. Germline V gene sequence: CDR1 GTSNPN, CDR2 SVGIG (reference sequence). In DNA, the CDR3 is TGTGCCTGGAGGTCTAACGTCCTCGAGCAGTACTTC. This encodes CAWRSNVLEQYF.

The chain recombines TRBV30 with TRBJ1-3; D gene unclear. The CDR3 has 14 amino acids. The V gene's germline CDR1 is GTSNPN and CDR2 SVGIG (reference sequence). V was pared by 4 bases and J by 5 bases, with 15 bases between. The CDR3: CAWKVVGVRNTIYF. CDR3 nucleotide sequence: TGTGCCTGGAAGGTTGTCGGGGTTCGAAACACCATATATTTT.

The V call is TRBV5-6, the J call TRBJ2-7; tentatively, D is TRBD2 (6 bases). The germline CDR1 and CDR2 sequences are SGHDT and YYEEEE. Trimming took off 4 bases at V and 0 bases at J, with 11 bases between the two ends. This CDR3 spans 14 amino acids. The DNA of the CDR3 is TGTGCCAGCAGCCGGGGACTGACCTCCTACGAGCAGTACTTC. Translated: CASSRGLTSYEQYF.

The gene calls are TRBV7-6 and TRBJ2-7, with no clear D. The V gene's germline CDR1 is SGHVS and CDR2 FNYEAQ. V lost 4 bases and J 0 bases, leaving 10 bases between the germline ends. This CDR3 has 14 residues. CDR3 protein: CASSSLSSSYEQYF. As DNA, the CDR3 is TGTGCCAGCAGCTCCCTCTCCAGCTCCTACGAGCAGTACTTC.

The chain uses TRBV29-1 and TRBJ2-1; TRBD2 matches at 14 bases. Losses at the gene ends were 1 base for V and 3 bases for J; bases not matched to a gene: 2. From germline, CDR1 is SQVTM and CDR2 ANQGSEA. This CDR3 region has 16 residues. The CDR3 bases are TGCAGCGTTGAAGGGACTAGCGGGAGGCTCTACAATGAGCAGTTCTTC. It specifies CSVEGTSGRLYNEQFF.

V is TRBV6-1 and J is TRBJ1-2; TRBD1 matches 11 bases. J was trimmed by 3 bases and V by 2 bases; bases with no gene match: 2. Germline-derived CDR1 and CDR2 are MNHNS and SASEGT. The CDR3 length is 15 residues. In DNA, the CDR3 is TGTGCCAGCAGTGAACGGGGACAGGGGGACTATGGCTACACCTTC. This sequence encodes CASSERGQGDYGYTF.

The V gene is TRBV18, the J gene TRBJ1-2, with TRBD1 matching 7 bases. This CDR3 has 14 amino acids. In germline, CDR1 is KGHSH, CDR2 LQKENI. Unmatched junction bases numbered 11, after V lost 6 bases and J lost 7 bases. CDR3 region: CASSYTDRAPGYTF. CDR3 DNA: TGTGCCAGCTCCTATACCGACAGGGCGCCTGGCTACACCTTC.

This clone was found a few times. CDR3 residues: CASSSGQGGEKLFF. The CDR3 DNA reads TGCGCCAGCAGCTCCGGACAGGGTGGAGAAAAACTGTTTTTT. This chain uses TRBV5-1 with TRBJ1-4, with TRBD1 matching over 8 bases. V was clipped by 3 bases and J by 8 bases; unmatched bases: 6. CDR1 is SGHRS, CDR2 YFSETQ, per germline. This CDR3 spans 14 amino acids.